The 18 T cell receptor beta chains below come from one sample, sequenced in a study of PD-L1 blockade in urothelial cancer (dated by TCRdb to about 2017). Receptor amplification or capture employed the immunoSEQ multiplex PCR assay. Imported from immuneACCESS, the table was reduced by TCRdb to in-frame sequences with V and J called. These copies leave out some clones; in studies compared against another copy, an unresolved V gene accounts for under half, and the cause of the remainder is not known. Present in this sample are some 53,000 clones, about 80% of which were seen just once. The ten largest clones capture more than 3.5% of the sample. This specimen consisted of PBMCs, obtained around atezolizumab (anti-PD-L1) treatment. The receptors originated from a man aged 70-80 years with urothelial cancer.

The chain carries TRBV6-6 and TRBJ1-1, with a tentative D call TRBD1 (6 bases). V lost 6 bases, J lost 1 base, and 18 bases lay in between. Germline CDR1 MNHNY, CDR2 SVGAGI (reference sequence). CDR3 size: 16 residues. The CDR3 DNA reads as TGTGCCAGCAGCAAAGGGGGGGTGGGGGAGAACACTGAAGCTTTCTTT. It is translated as CASSKGGVGENTEAFF.

The V and J genes are TRBV7-6 and TRBJ1-5; 11 bases align to TRBD1. The ends lost 1 base at V and 0 bases at J; junction bases unmatched: 5. The germline V gene has CDR1 SGHVS and CDR2 FNYEAQ. The CDR3 has 18 residues. CDR3 DNA sequence: TGTGCCAGCAGCTTAGGGACAGGGGGCACTAATAGCAATCAGCCCCAGCATTTT. Its translation: CASSLGTGGTNSNQPQHF.

This chain joins TRBV11-3 and TRBJ1-1; maybe TRBD1 (5 bases). Trimming removed 1 base at V and 3 bases at J, with 9 bases between. The V gene's germline CDR1 is SGHNT and CDR2 YENEEA. The CDR3 loop spans 14 amino acids. The CDR3 nucleotides read TGTGCCAGCAGCTTAGGATGGGGGGACACTGAAGCTTTCTTT. As protein: CASSLGWGDTEAFF.

This sequence joins TRBV2 and TRBJ1-1; 9 bases align to TRBD1. The CDR3 runs 15 residues. Looked up from germline, CDR1 is SNHLY and CDR2 is FYNNEI. The trim removed 5 bases at V and 1 base at J, leaving 5 bases unmatched. Written as DNA, the CDR3 is TGTGCCAGCAGTTGGGACAGGGCGAAGAACACTGAAGCTTTCTTT. This sequence encodes CASSWDRAKNTEAFF.

In this sample, this clone turned up a few times. The chain combines TRBV10-3 with TRBJ2-2; D possibly corresponds to TRBD1 (6 bases). Germline-derived CDR1 and CDR2 are ENHRY and SYGVKD. The CDR3 length is 13 residues. Trimming took off 10 bases at V and 0 bases at J, with 9 bases between the two ends. CDR3 sequence reads: CATTGSNTGELFF. The CDR3 region has the DNA TGTGCCACGACAGGTTCGAACACCGGGGAGCTGTTTTTT.

This clone showed up just once. This chain uses TRBV5-5 with TRBJ1-3; 11 nucleotides line up with TRBD1. This CDR3 is built from 16 residues. Trimming cost V 3 bases and J 1 base; bases outside gene matches: 3. The germline CDR1 and CDR2 sequences are SGHKS and YYEKEE (reference sequence). Here the CDR3 DNA reads TGTGCCAGCAGCTGGACAGGGGGCCCATCTGGAAACACCATATATTTT. It codes for CASSWTGGPSGNTIYF.

The CDR3 loop reads CASSLGGTGGAGANVLTF. The CDR3 DNA sequence: TGTGCCAGCAGCTTGGGAGGGACAGGGGGCGCTGGGGCCAACGTCCTGACTTTC. The gene calls are TRBV5-5 and TRBJ2-6, with TRBD1 matching 12 bases. V shed 0 bases, J shed 2 bases, and the junction held 3 bases outside the gene matches. CDR3 length: 18 residues. The germline V gene encodes CDR1 SGHKS and CDR2 YYEKEE (reference sequence). Supplemented by reference TRBV5-5 and TRBJ2-6, the full variable domain reads DAGVTQSPTHLIKTRGQQVTLRCSPISGHKSVSWYQQVLGQGPQFIFQYYEKEERGRGNFPDRFSARQFPNYSSELNVNALLLGDSALYLCASSLGGTGGAGANVLTFGAGSRLTVL.

The J gene is TRBJ2-1, the V gene TRBV9, with D unresolved. The CDR3 length is 12 residues. Between the trimmed V and J ends, which lost 2 bases and 5 bases, there was a span of 5 bases. The germline V gene encodes CDR1 SGDLS and CDR2 YYNGEE. The CDR3 DNA reads TGTGCCAGCAGCGTGTTAAACAATGAGCAGTTCTTC. This encodes CASSVLNNEQFF.

This chain uses TRBV10-3 with TRBJ2-5; the match to TRBD2 covers 13 bases. Trimming cost V 10 bases and J 2 bases; bases outside gene matches: 10. This CDR3 contains 16 residues. The V gene's germline CDR1 is ENHRY and CDR2 SYGVKD. The CDR3 region has the DNA TGTGCCACCCGAACCCCGGGACTAGCGGGGCAAGAGACCCAGTACTTC. Protein: CATRTPGLAGQETQYF.

CDR3 protein: CASSRGTSGREFQETQYF. CDR3 DNA sequence: TGTGCCAGCAGCCGGGGGACTAGCGGGAGGGAATTCCAAGAGACCCAGTACTTC. This sequence joins TRBV11-1 and TRBJ2-5; TRBD2 matches at 16 bases. Germline V gives CDR1 SGHAT, CDR2 FQDESV (reference sequence). The CDR3 loop spans 18 amino acids. The junction had 7 bases not matched to a gene; V was cut back by 5 bases and J by 1 base.

The chain carries TRBV9 and TRBJ1-6, with TRBD1 matching over 9 bases. There are 17 residues in the CDR3. Germline V CDR1 and CDR2: SGDLS, YYNGEE. Unmatched junction bases numbered 5, after V lost 0 bases and J lost 4 bases. The CDR3 sequence is CASSVGSGTGYNSPLHF. In nucleotides, the CDR3 is TGTGCCAGCAGCGTAGGGTCCGGGACAGGGTATAATTCACCCCTCCACTTT.

There are a few counts of this clone. This chain links TRBV11-2 with TRBJ2-6; a weak D match, TRBD1 (5 bases). Trimming left V 0 bases short and J 4 bases short, with 7 bases between. The CDR3 has 15 residues. The V gene's germline CDR1 is SGHAT and CDR2 FQNNGV. The CDR3 sequence: CASSLDRAGANVLTF. CDR3 nucleotide sequence: TGTGCCAGCAGCTTAGACAGGGCGGGGGCCAACGTCCTGACTTTC.

The genes are TRBV11-2 and TRBJ2-3, with D perhaps matching TRBD1 (6 bases). The CDR3 runs to 15 residues. Trimming cost V 4 bases and J 3 bases, with 14 bases left between them. Germline V gives CDR1 SGHAT, CDR2 FQNNGV. The CDR3 DNA sequence: TGTGCCAGCAGCTCGTTCAGGGGCAGGACAGATACGCAGTATTTT. This gives the protein CASSSFRGRTDTQYF.

V and J are TRBV12-5 and TRBJ2-5, with 7 bases lining up with TRBD1. CDR1 is LGHNT and CDR2 is FRNRAP in the germline V gene. With 1 base clipped from V and 2 bases from J, the junction kept 7 bases outside the gene matches. The CDR3 extends over 16 amino acids. DNA for the CDR3: TGTGCTAGTGGTTTGGGGGCAGGGGGAACGCAAGAGACCCAGTACTTC. Its protein is CASGLGAGGTQETQYF.

In its sample, this clone was seen a few times. The chain is built from TRBV7-2 and TRBJ2-7; 7 bases match TRBD2. V shed 7 bases, J shed 6 bases, and the junction held 18 bases outside the gene matches. The CDR3 consists of 16 residues. CDR1 and CDR2 (germline): SGHTA, FQGNSA. Here the CDR3 reads CASTSRTPAGLGEQYF. In DNA form, the CDR3 reads TGTGCCAGCACCTCCAGAACCCCAGCGGGACTTGGCGAGCAGTACTTC.

This sequence joins TRBV19 and TRBJ1-5, with D uncertain. This CDR3 has 15 residues. Germline CDR1 and CDR2: LNHDA and SQIVND (reference sequence). Between the trimmed V and J ends, which lost 1 base and 1 base, there was a span of 8 bases. CDR3 DNA sequence: TGTGCCAGTAGTATAGGGTCGGGGAGCAATCAGCCCCAGCATTTT. Encoded protein: CASSIGSGSNQPQHF.

The J gene is TRBJ2-1, the V gene TRBV7-6, with TRBD2 identical over 13 bases. Trimming cost V 5 bases and J 4 bases; bases outside gene matches: 5. Germline values: CDR1 SGHVS, CDR2 FNYEAQ. The length of the CDR3 is 16 residues. The CDR3 spells CASSPLAGGQYNEQFF. CDR3 nucleotide sequence: TGTGCCAGCAGCCCACTAGCGGGAGGGCAGTACAATGAGCAGTTCTTC.

The chain is built from TRBV28 and TRBJ1-4; 10 positions agree with TRBD1. The CDR3 totals 15 residues. Germline assignment: CDR1 MDHEN and CDR2 SYDVKM. J was trimmed by 7 bases and V by 4 bases; bases with no gene match: 6. The CDR3 reads CASSSGQGKGEKLFF. The CDR3 nucleotides are TGTGCCAGCAGTTCGGGACAGGGGAAGGGTGAAAAACTGTTTTTT.